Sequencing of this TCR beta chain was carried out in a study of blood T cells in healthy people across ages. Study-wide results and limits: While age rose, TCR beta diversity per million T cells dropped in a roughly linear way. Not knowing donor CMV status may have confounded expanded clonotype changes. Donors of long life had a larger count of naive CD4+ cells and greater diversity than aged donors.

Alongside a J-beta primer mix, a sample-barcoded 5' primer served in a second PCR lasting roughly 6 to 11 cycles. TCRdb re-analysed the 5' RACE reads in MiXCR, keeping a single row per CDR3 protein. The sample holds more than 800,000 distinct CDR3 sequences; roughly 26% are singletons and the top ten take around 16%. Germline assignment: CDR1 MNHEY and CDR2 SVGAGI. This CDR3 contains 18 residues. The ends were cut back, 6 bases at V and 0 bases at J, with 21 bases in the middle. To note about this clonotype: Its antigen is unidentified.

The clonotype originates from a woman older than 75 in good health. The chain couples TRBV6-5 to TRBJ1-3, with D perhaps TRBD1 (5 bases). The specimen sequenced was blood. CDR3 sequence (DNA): TGTGCCAGCAGCTCCTCTGAGAGGAACAGGCGCTCTGGAAACACCATATATTTT. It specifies CASSSSERNRRSGNTIYF.